Detailed here is one TCR beta chain. Per the authors' pipeline: Reference gene primer amplification gave nucleated cell count estimates. The method was immunoSEQ multiplex PCR; TCRdb's version includes in-frame clones alone and lacks a portion of them. V and J calls and clone size are as listed in that table; D and trimming were resolved from the DNA. The sample includes over 150,000 clones, 80% to 85% of them seen just once. This CDR3 comprises 14 residues. In germline, CDR1 is ENHRY, CDR2 SYGVKD. V lost 6 bases to trimming and J lost 7 bases; unmatched junction nucleotides: 7. The data belong to a study of blood T cell repertoires in COVID-19. Study summary: The origin of the acute and convalescent COVID-19 samples was the United States, Italy and Spain.

Sequenced material: peripheral blood. The TCR comes from a man between 65 and 85 years old with active or convalescent COVID-19. The rearrangement links TRBV10-3 to TRBJ1-5, with 9 bases fitting TRBD1. The CDR3 sequence: CAISEQGARQPQHF. The CDR3, as DNA: TGTGCCATCAGCGAACAGGGGGCGAGACAGCCCCAGCATTTT.